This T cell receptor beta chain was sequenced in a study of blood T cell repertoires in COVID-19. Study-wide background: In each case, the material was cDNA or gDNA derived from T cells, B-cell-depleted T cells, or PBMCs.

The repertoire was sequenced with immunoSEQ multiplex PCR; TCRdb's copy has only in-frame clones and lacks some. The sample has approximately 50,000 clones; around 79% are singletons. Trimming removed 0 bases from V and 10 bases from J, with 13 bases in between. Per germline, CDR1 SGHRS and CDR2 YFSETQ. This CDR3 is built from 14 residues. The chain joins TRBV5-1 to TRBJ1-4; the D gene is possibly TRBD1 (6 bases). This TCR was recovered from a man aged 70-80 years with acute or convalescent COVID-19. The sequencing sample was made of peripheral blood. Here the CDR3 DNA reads TGCGCCAGCAGCTTGGAGGCGACAGGTGGAAAACTGTTTTTT. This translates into CASSLEATGGKLFF.